This TCR beta chain was captured in a study of beta chain features in type 1 diabetes (dated by TCRdb to between 2017 and 2018). With regard to the full study: Mean age, gender distribution, total cell number and subset yield did not differ between patients and healthy donors. A total of 90 million to 140 million sorted cells were examined across all samples, and RNA yield correlated strongly with the number of cells per subset. In the study, recently diagnosed type 1 diabetes patients and matched healthy donors were compared on the TCRB repertoires of their sorted circulating CD4+ T cell subsets. Naive and central memory subsets were obtained from all 30 or so donors, but regulatory and stem cell-like memory subsets were isolated from only 8 patients and roughly 8 healthy donors. The investigation overall reported the following: Naive, central memory and regulatory TCRB repertoires appeared more similar among patients than among healthy donors. Because cDNA was sequenced instead of genomic DNA, activated cells with high expression could be over-represented, although the groups did not differ in activation or CD3 levels. Because the HLA sub-analyses included only small numbers of individuals, any influence of HLA type on TCRB rearrangement was left unresolved. A moderate but significant shortening of TCRB CDR3 length was observed in type 1 diabetes patients in all four CD4+ subsets. Shorter templates might be favored by PCR, yet because patient and control samples were amplified and corrected together, any such skew would affect both groups equally. At VDJ recombination sites, type 1 diabetes patients had fewer insertions and more deleted nucleotides, which implies abnormalities in thymic rearrangement.

In the germline V gene, CDR1 corresponds to SGHNT and CDR2 to YENEEA. Including the terminal cysteine and phenylalanine, the CDR3 comprises 15 residues. The DNA shown is the 45-base CDR3, in frame from base 1. The junction shows trimming of 5 bases on V and 3 bases on J, and the gene matches do not reach 5 bases of it. A few counts support this clone. The specificity of this receptor is unknown. Per-base quality was not reported, and no clone a single base away is much larger than it. The High Capacity cDNA Reverse Transcription Kit was used to reverse transcribe all of the isolated RNA, meaning that expressed TCRB transcripts were what got sequenced. Deep immunoSEQ sequencing was performed on naive, central memory and regulatory T cell samples, with an average of roughly 3.3 million total reads per sample. Sorted cells were lysed in RLT buffer and RNA was extracted with DNase-treated RNeasy Micro or Mini kits, depending on cell number. To prevent cross-contamination, each cell subset was processed individually, whereas patient and healthy donor samples were processed jointly. The immunoSEQ multiplex PCR was used to amplify TCRB sequences from cDNA, generating 87-bp fragments that spanned the CDR3 region. The amplicons were sequenced using the Illumina HiSeq platform. Under the source paper's analysis protocol: Synthetic template baselines were used to correct PCR bias computationally, reads within Hamming distance 2 were collapsed together, and singletons that could not be merged were discarded. By aligning reads against IMGT, V, D and J genes, CDR3 length, and insertions or deletions at six rearrangement sites were assigned. Within each subset, clonotype counts were normalized to the number of sorted cells before true diversity and Gini coefficients were calculated with the tcR R package. The overlap coefficient, calculated on TCRB nucleotide sequences, was used to measure repertoire sharing. As a proxy for the pre-selection repertoire, out-of-frame TCRB sequences from naive cells were analyzed. TCRdb retrieved this table from immuneACCESS and kept in-frame rearrangements only. Not all clones are present; in checked studies, unresolved V genes account for under half, and no reason is known for the remainder. From that table come the V and J calls and clone size; the DNA was used to work out D and trimming. In all, the sample holds some 410,000 clones, and about an eighth of those were seen once. Approximately 0.045% of the sample is taken by the ten largest.

A single peripheral blood draw of around 100 mL on average was collected from each donor into heparinised tubes. Using a panel that included CD45RO, CCR7, CD25, CD127, CD95 and CD27, naive, central memory, regulatory and stem cell-like memory CD4+ T cells were sorted on a BD FACSAria II. Every sorted population had a purity above 95%. PBMCs were isolated right away by Lymphoprep density gradient centrifugation and were stained directly, without culture. To minimize batch effects, samples were stained and sorted in pairs, one healthy donor with one patient per experiment. This sequence was found in a woman between 18 and 29 years old in good health. Sample: naive CD4+ T cells from blood. Taken with the paper, the label for cell subset or site translates to: true naive CD4+ T cells. Rearrangement joined TRBV11-3 to TRBJ2-3, with 10 bases aligning to TRBD2. Here the CDR3 is given as CASSHRLAGTDTQYF. The DNA sequence reads TGTGCCAGCAGCCACCGACTAGCGGGTACAGATACGCAGTATTTT.